One TCR beta chain is described in this entry. The source of the sample is a study of technical replicates of blood from a handful of donors. Produced via immunoSEQ multiplex PCR; TCRdb's table is partial and in-frame only. The repertoire has approximately 12,000 clones, approximately 83% of them found once; the top ten carry roughly an eighth. This receptor was taken from a human donor in good health. The sequenced sample consisted of PBMCs.

Here the CDR3 reads CASSEYALGTGDHEQYF. The CDR3 nucleotides read TGCGCCAGCAGTGAGTACGCTCTTGGGACAGGGGATCACGAGCAGTACTTC. This chain connects TRBV10-2 to TRBJ2-7; 10 nucleotides align to TRBD1. Germline V gives CDR1 WSHSY, CDR2 SAAADI. The V gene end was trimmed by 1 base and the J gene end by 5 bases; junction bases not matched to a gene: 11. The CDR3 covers 17 residues.